A selection of T cell receptor beta chains follows, all from one sample in a study of shared clonotypes between healthy human individuals. Assay used: immunoSEQ multiplex PCR; TCRdb lists only in-frame clones, some missing. The sample includes hundreds of thousands of clones, 74% seen only once; the top ten take 1.5% to 2%. Sequences were obtained from memory CD4+ T cells sorted from blood. Every receptor here comes from a woman aged 30 to 39 in good health. Each CDR3 is given with its conserved first and last residue.

J: TRBJ2-5
V: TRBV5-1
CDR3: CASRQGLTGYQETQYF

J: TRBJ2-5
V: TRBV5-4
CDR3: CASRVDGRGETQYF

J: TRBJ2-3
V: TRBV29-1
CDR3: CSARTDTQYF

J: TRBJ2-7
V: TRBV19
CDR3: CATTDQHSAYEQYF

J: TRBJ1-2
V: TRBV27
CDR3: CASSTRGREFYGYTF

J: TRBJ2-7
V: TRBV4-1
CDR3: CASSQGQGTYEQYF

J: TRBJ2-1
V: TRBV30
CDR3: CAWSKGGDNEQFF

J: TRBJ2-7
V: TRBV5-1
CDR3: CASQDLTSGEQYF

J: TRBJ1-2
V: TRBV25-1
CDR3: CASRTTYSGGGYTF

J: TRBJ2-1
V: TRBV28
CDR3: CASRRDYGRYEQFF

J: TRBJ1-5
V: TRBV28
CDR3: CASSSPTGEANQPQHF

J: TRBJ1-1
V: TRBV21-1
CDR3: CASSKSREFFF

J: TRBJ1-1
V: TRBV10-2
CDR3: CASSERGRNTEAFF

J: TRBJ2-4
V: TRBV6-5
CDR3: CASSSTELAKNIQYF

J: TRBJ1-5
V: TRBV18
CDR3: CASSPRQSDHQPQHF

J: TRBJ1-1
V: TRBV29-1
CDR3: CSVGGTASNTEAFF

J: TRBJ2-3
V: TRBV4-2
CDR3: CASSQDLPITPDTQYF